Included here is one T cell receptor (beta chain) sequence, with context. The germline CDR1 and CDR2 sequences are SGHVS and FQNEAQ. CDR3 size: 14 residues. Between the trimmed V and J ends, which lost 5 bases and 2 bases, there was a span of 12 bases. This sample stems from a study of cytotoxic CD8 clonotypes in ibrutinib-treated CLL. In the study overall: Mean yields were 255,043 productive templates and tens of thousands of productive rearrangements per sample.

Profiled with immunoSEQ multiplex PCR; TCRdb holds only in-frame clones, not every one. The sample has 50,000 to 70,000 clones; roughly 49% are singletons. The specimen was PBMCs, collected at disease progression, from a patient treated with ibrutinib. The chain is built from TRBV7-8 and TRBJ1-2, with D maybe TRBD1 (5 bases). The receptor was derived from a human donor with chronic lymphocytic leukemia. The DNA for the CDR3 is TGTGCCAGCAGCCCGGCGGGGGTGAACTATGGCTACACCTTC. Residues: CASSPAGVNYGYTF.